This T cell receptor (beta chain) emerged from a study of shared clonotypes between healthy human individuals. As defined, naive CD8 cells were CD45RO-negative and positively selected for CCR7, with terminally differentiated effector memory CD45RA+ cells excluded. Across several immunoSEQ plates, the genomic DNA of each subset was split evenly. Sequencing used immunoSEQ multiplex PCR; TCRdb keeps in-frame clones, though not all of them. The sample has nearly 2 million clones; approximately 94% are singletons. The germline V gene has CDR1 GTSNPN and CDR2 SVGIG (reference sequence). The CDR3 length is 13 residues. Trimming cost V 8 bases and J 5 bases, with 16 bases left between them. A remark on this clone: The antigen is undetermined.

Study conclusions and caveats: What naive subsets generally showed was a larger estimated richness than memory subsets showed. Among non-shared clonotypes, generation probabilities were lower than among those shared by all four donors.

The TCR originated in a man between 18 and 29 years old in good health. The source material was naive CD8+ T cells sorted from blood. The V call is TRBV30, the J call TRBJ2-1; possibly TRBD1 for D (6 bases). CDR3 sequence reads: CAGFRDTNNEQFF. The CDR3, as DNA: TGTGCCGGGTTCCGGGACACAAACAATGAGCAGTTCTTC.